This TCR beta chain was observed in a study of cytomegalovirus exposure and HLA in healthy donors. The wider study: The same platform used for the 500 to 850 first-cohort repertoires was also used for the approximately 120 validation repertoires, as a later analysis reported.

For this clone: Its antigen is unidentified.

The donors belonged to the approximately 120-subject validation cohort, separate from the approximately 700-subject first cohort. Data came from immunoSEQ multiplex PCR; TCRdb stores just in-frame clones and leaves some out. The profile shows approximately 65,000 clones, 90% to 95% of them singletons. V lost 6 bases and J 4 bases, leaving 16 bases between the germline ends. The V gene's germline CDR1 is LNHDA and CDR2 SQIVND (reference sequence). The CDR3 covers 15 residues. Study-wide results and caveats: Per published reports, the classifier diagnosed cytomegalovirus status with high specificity and sensitivity.

This sequence was found in a young man in good health and CMV-seropositive. The sequencing sample was made of PBMCs. J is TRBJ1-5 and V is TRBV19, with a weak D call TRBD1 (5 bases). The CDR3 spells CASREGALKNQPQHF. The CDR3 region has the DNA TGTGCCAGTAGGGAAGGGGCGCTTAAAAATCAGCCCCAGCATTTT.